This T cell receptor beta chain stems from a study of shared clonotypes between healthy human individuals. Study-wide results and limits: Limited genetic and exposure-history diversity came from having few donors. Shared clonotypes across all four donors exceeded non-shared ones in generation probability.

The CDR3 runs 15 residues. Germline values: CDR1 MRHNA, CDR2 SNTAGT. The trim removed 3 bases at V and 5 bases at J, leaving 8 bases unmatched. In the case of this clone: The antigen remains undetermined.

Sorted subsets were amplified in replicate PCRs using approximately 0.2 ug DNA, approximately 30,000 T cell genomes. The assay was immunoSEQ multiplex PCR, and TCRdb's table has in-frame clones only and misses some. The sample records about 1.1 million clones, around 78% being singletons. The material sequenced was memory CD4+ T cells from PBMCs. Regarding subset: CD45RA-negative fraction. The gene calls are TRBV6-4 and TRBJ2-3; 7 nucleotides line up with TRBD2. The origin of this receptor is a man aged 18 to 29 in good health. Some clones in this sample may be carry-over from other donors' samples. DNA for the CDR3: TGTGCCAGCAGTGAAGGCGGGAGTAAGGGAGATACGCAGTATTTT. Protein: CASSEGGSKGDTQYF.